The 10 T cell receptor beta chains below come from one sample, sequenced in a study of T cells after yellow fever vaccination. TCRdb redid the calling of the 5' RACE reads with MiXCR, one entry per CDR3 protein. The repertoire has 400,000 to 450,000 distinct CDR3 sequences, under 20% of them found once; the top ten carry about 18%. The sample consisted of PBMCs, taken before the yellow fever booster vaccination. Receptor source: a man aged 18 to 29 who received the YFV17D yellow fever vaccine.

This clonotype was observed many times. One junction end does not reproduce the germline sequence, and a read error may be involved. CDR3 amino acids: CASSLGLRNQPQHF. CDR3 coding DNA: TGTGCCAGCAGTTTGGGACTCCGCAATCAGCCCCAGCATTTT. J is TRBJ1-5 and V is TRBV5-1; D is perhaps TRBD1 (5 bases). The CDR3 has 14 residues. From germline, CDR1 is SGHRS and CDR2 YFSETQ.

The rearrangement joins TRBV6-2 or TRBV6-3 to TRBJ2-7; TRBD1 agrees at 9 bases. Germline V gene data show CDR1 as MNHEY and CDR2 as SVGEGT. With 6 bases clipped from V and 6 bases from J, the junction kept 9 bases outside the gene matches. The CDR3 is made up of 14 amino acids. The DNA for the CDR3 is TGTGCCAGCAGCCACGGGACAGGGTCTGGCGAGCAGTACTTC. It translates to CASSHGTGSGEQYF.

The gene calls are TRBV20-1 and TRBJ1-4; TRBD1 is a possible D gene (5 bases). Trimming shortened V by 5 bases and J by 10 bases, and 20 bases separated the two germline ends. The CDR3 spans 14 residues. The germline V gene encodes CDR1 DFQATT and CDR2 SNEGSKA (reference sequence). CDR3: CSADSRLPGGKLFF. Written as DNA, the CDR3 is TGCAGTGCTGACTCCCGGCTCCCCGGGGGAAAACTGTTTTTT.

This clonotype was found a few times. J is TRBJ1-2 and V is TRBV29-1; unclear D gene. V was pared by 3 bases and J by 14 bases, with 16 bases between. Germline assignment: CDR1 SQVTM and CDR2 ANQGSEA. The CDR3 contains 11 residues. The CDR3 nucleotides are TGCAGCGTTGATAAGGCAGGCAGGCCAACCTTC. Its translation is CSVDKAGRPTF.

The chain uses TRBV20-1 and TRBJ2-5, with a weak D call TRBD1 (5 bases). The CDR3 runs 12 residues. V lost 5 bases and J 2 bases, leaving 9 bases between the germline ends. The V gene's germline CDR1 is DFQATT and CDR2 SNEGSKA (reference sequence). DNA for the CDR3: TGCAGTGCTGCAGACAGACAAGAGACCCAGTACTTC. Translation gives CSAADRQETQYF.

The CDR3 protein is CASSQGKDTQYF. The CDR3 DNA reads as TGTGCCAGCAGCCAAGGCAAAGATACGCAGTATTTT. This rearrangement joins TRBV3-1 to TRBJ2-3; D not resolved. V was shortened by 1 base and J by 5 bases, with 4 bases between the two germline ends. This CDR3 contains 12 residues. Germline CDR1 LGHDT, CDR2 YNNKEL (reference sequence).

This clonotype was observed at least ten times. The rearrangement uses TRBV7-2 and TRBJ2-3; no clear D gene. Germline-derived CDR1 and CDR2 are SGHTA and FQGNSA. There are 13 residues in the CDR3. The V gene lost 5 bases and the J gene lost 4 bases, with 10 bases spanning the gap. This CDR3 is CASSPRWSDTQYF. CDR3 DNA: TGTGCCAGCAGCCCCCGGTGGTCAGATACGCAGTATTTT. The full variable domain, rest sourced from reference TRBV7-2 and TRBJ2-3, is GAGVSQSPSNKVTEKGKDVELRCDPISGHTALYWYRQSLGQGLEFLIYFQGNSAPDKSGLPSDRFSAERTGGSVSTLTIQRTQQEDSAVYLCASSPRWSDTQYFGPGTRLTVL.

V usage is TRBV9 and J usage is TRBJ1-6; unclear D gene. CDR3 length: 15 amino acids. V dropped 3 bases and J dropped 10 bases, with 17 bases sitting between them. Germline lookup yields CDR1 SGDLS and CDR2 YYNGEE. CDR3 loop: CASSAAINSLSPLHF. In DNA form, the CDR3 reads TGTGCCAGCAGCGCCGCAATCAACAGCCTGTCACCCCTCCACTTT.

This clonotype was seen repeatedly, ten times or more. The chain uses TRBV18 and TRBJ2-3; D might be TRBD1 (7 bases). The V and J ends lost 2 bases and 4 bases respectively, with 16 bases between them. The germline V gene encodes CDR1 KGHSH and CDR2 LQKENI. The CDR3 loop spans 16 amino acids. CDR3 DNA: TGTGCCAGCTCACCAGCTCAGGGGGGCGTGGCAGATACGCAGTATTTT. Encoded protein: CASSPAQGGVADTQYF.

The rearrangement joins TRBV10-1 to TRBJ2-7; 12 bases are a match to TRBD1. Germline V gene sequence: CDR1 WNHNN, CDR2 SYGVQD (reference sequence). This CDR3 has 13 residues. V lost 11 bases to trimming and J lost 5 bases; unmatched junction nucleotides: 7. The CDR3 nucleotides read TGCGCCGGAAACGGGACAGGGGGCGACGAGCAGTACGTC. Protein product: CAGNGTGGDEQYV.